The rows below give T cell receptor beta chains drawn from one sample of a study of PD-1 blockade in classical Hodgkin lymphoma. This table comes from immunoSEQ multiplex PCR, and its TCRdb copy is limited to in-frame clones, with some not included. The sample lists about 4,200 clones; about 80% were seen once. Sample: peripheral blood mononuclear cells (PBMCs), taken at baseline. These receptors all come from a human donor with classical Hodgkin lymphoma. The CDR3 runs from the conserved cysteine through the conserved F or W. D genes are given only for firm matches. A clone size is listed for some rows: how often the clone was seen (once, few, many), or a class if it is expanded.

J: TRBJ2-1; length: 11; V: TRBV2; size: NA; D: NA; CDR3: CASSSRDEQFF; DNA: TGTGCCAGCAGTAGCAGGGATGAGCAGTTCTTC
J: TRBJ1-2; length: 12; V: TRBV9; size: NA; D: NA; CDR3: CASSDRGYGYTF; DNA: TGTGCCAGCAGCGATAGAGGCTATGGCTACACCTTC
J: TRBJ1-3; length: 15; V: TRBV27; size: once; D: NA; CDR3: CASSFRRGSGNTIYF; DNA: TGTGCCAGCAGTTTCCGAAGGGGCTCTGGAAACACCATATATTTT
J: TRBJ1-2; length: 16; V: TRBV19; size: NA; D: NA; CDR3: CASSINNAGPLYGYTF; DNA: TGTGCCAGTAGTATAAACAACGCCGGGCCGCTCTATGGCTACACCTTC
J: TRBJ2-7; length: 15; V: TRBV7-8; size: NA; D: TRBD1; CDR3: CASSARQGSSYEQYF; DNA: TGTGCCAGCAGCGCAAGACAGGGTAGCTCCTACGAGCAGTACTTC
J: TRBJ2-2; length: 13; V: TRBV29-1; size: NA; D: NA; CDR3: CSVAGGKHRGAVF; DNA: TGCAGCGTTGCCGGGGGTAAACACCGGGGAGCTGTTTTT
J: TRBJ2-7; length: 14; V: TRBV4-3; size: NA; D: NA; CDR3: CASSQEGGTYEQYF; DNA: TGCGCCAGCAGCCAAGAAGGCGGAACCTACGAGCAGTACTTC
J: TRBJ1-2; length: 15; V: TRBV5-4; size: NA; D: NA; CDR3: CASSLLDSSGDGYTF; DNA: TGTGCCAGCAGCTTGCTGGACAGTTCGGGAGATGGCTACACCTTC
J: TRBJ1-2; length: 13; V: TRBV2; size: NA; D: TRBD1; CDR3: CASGGQGAGGYTF; DNA: TGTGCCAGCGGGGGCCAGGGGGCAGGAGGCTACACCTTC
J: TRBJ1-4; length: 17; V: TRBV11-2; size: NA; D: NA; CDR3: CASSLLAQSLSNEKLFF; DNA: TGTGCCAGCAGCTTACTAGCCCAAAGCTTAAGTAATGAAAAACTGTTTTTT
J: TRBJ1-1; length: 11; V: TRBV13; size: NA; D: NA; CDR3: CASSSNTEAFF; DNA: TGTGCCAGCAGTTCGAACACTGAAGCTTTCTTT
J: TRBJ2-6; length: 13; V: TRBV27; size: NA; D: TRBD2; CDR3: CASSFQAGILLTF; DNA: TGTGCCAGCAGTTTCCAAGCGGGGATACTCCTGACTTTC
J: TRBJ2-7; length: 12; V: TRBV11-3; size: NA; D: NA; CDR3: CASSLDAHEQYF; DNA: TGTGCCAGCAGCTTAGATGCTCACGAGCAGTACTTC
J: TRBJ1-2; length: 14; V: TRBV11-2; size: NA; D: NA; CDR3: CASSQGSEGDGYTF; DNA: TGTGCCAGCAGCCAAGGGTCCGAAGGGGATGGCTACACCTTC
J: TRBJ1-1; length: 16; V: TRBV27; size: NA; D: NA; CDR3: CASSSQSQGPKTEAFF; DNA: TGTGCCAGCAGTTCCCAATCTCAGGGGCCGAAGACTGAAGCTTTCTTT
J: TRBJ2-3; length: 14; V: TRBV28; size: NA; D: TRBD1; CDR3: CASRQQGARHTQYF; DNA: TGTGCCAGCAGACAACAGGGGGCGAGGCATACGCAGTATTTT
J: TRBJ2-2; length: 15; V: TRBV7-8; size: NA; D: TRBD2; CDR3: CASAGGARATGELFF; DNA: TGTGCCAGCGCGGGGGGGGCGCGCGCGACCGGGGAGCTGTTTTTT
J: TRBJ1-3; length: 17; V: TRBV13; size: NA; D: NA; CDR3: CASSLALGIGTGNTIYF; DNA: TGTGCCAGCAGCTTAGCGCTGGGTATAGGCACTGGAAACACCATATATTTT
J: TRBJ1-5; length: 15; V: TRBV19; size: few; D: TRBD1; CDR3: CASSVQGASNQPQHF; DNA: TGTGCCAGTAGTGTACAGGGGGCAAGCAATCAGCCCCAGCATTTT
J: TRBJ1-2; length: 14; V: TRBV7-9; size: NA; D: NA; CDR3: CASSWDSDSYGYTF; DNA: TGTGCCAGCAGCTGGGATTCGGACAGCTATGGCTACACCTTC
J: TRBJ2-7; length: 12; V: TRBV6-9; size: once; D: NA; CDR3: CASSPQGSEQYF; DNA: TGTGCCAGCAGTCCCCAGGGAAGCGAGCAGTACTTC
J: TRBJ1-2; length: 14; V: TRBV19; size: NA; D: NA; CDR3: CASTPPPPDRGYTF; DNA: TGTGCCAGTACCCCACCCCCCCCAGATCGCGGCTACACCTTC